This T cell receptor (beta chain) was profiled in a study of T cells in Graves' hyperthyroidism and ophthalmopathy. Whole-study findings and limits: From stable hyperthyroidism, ophthalmopathy was separated by a 13 V-J model. Also found in blood were most expanded thyroid clonotypes above 0.001.

V lost 1 base to trimming and J lost 9 bases, with 8 bases between them. CDR3 length: 12 residues. Germline V gene data show CDR1 as SGHAT and CDR2 as FQNNGV. Individuals with ophthalmopathy presented a Clinical Activity Score of at least 3, a NOSPECS grade of at least 4 and a duration under 3 months. Lactation, pregnancy, other autoimmune disease or uncontrolled infection led to exclusion of patients. Amplified TCR beta CDR3 regions came from RNA transcripts. An initial round of RT-PCR targeting the TCR CDR3 relied on the HTBI primer set. Each CDR3 protein is one row after TCRdb ran MiXCR on the multiplex PCR reads. Among a few hundred thousand distinct CDR3 sequences listed, about 20% were seen once. This clonotype has a count of ten or more. The antigen remains unidentified.

Sequences were obtained from blood. The origin of this receptor is a woman in her 70s with Graves' ophthalmopathy. The chain has TRBV11-2 and TRBJ2-3; D ambiguous. The CDR3 DNA reads TGTGCCAGCAGCTTAGCCTACAGAACGCAGTATTTT. Translation gives CASSLAYRTQYF.